The sequence of this T cell receptor beta chain was determined in a study of T cells in Graves' hyperthyroidism and ophthalmopathy. RNA transcripts provided the source from which TCR beta CDR3 regions were amplified. Primed by the HTBI set, a first-round RT-PCR was run on the TCR CDR3. TCRdb used MiXCR to reprocess the multiplex PCR reads, holding one entry per CDR3 protein. The data contain about 740,000 distinct CDR3 sequences, roughly 15% of them seen just once; the ten biggest clones take up roughly 10%. Germline V gene lookup returns CDR1 KGHDR and CDR2 SFDVKD. The CDR3 contains 12 residues. Trimming removed 5 bases from V and 3 bases from J, with 7 bases in between. The hyperthyroidism was newly diagnosed and had lasted under 2 months; the patients were aged 18 to 65. Exclusions: uncontrolled infection, other autoimmune disease, pregnancy, lactation. In its sample, this clonotype was seen many times.

The origin of this receptor is a woman in her late teens or twenties with Graves' hyperthyroidism. V and J are TRBV24-1 and TRBJ2-7, with D perhaps matching TRBD1 (6 bases). The sample comprised blood. The CDR3 nucleotides are TGTGCCACCAGTGCAGGGGACTACGAGCAGTACTTC. Encoded protein: CATSAGDYEQYF.